This TCR beta chain was observed in a study of cytomegalovirus exposure and HLA in healthy donors. The PCR made use of 60 Vbeta and 13 Jbeta primers. TCRdb's copy holds only in-frame clones and misses some; the assay was immunoSEQ multiplex PCR. The profile shows 80,000 to 100,000 clones, roughly 70% of them singletons. Germline assignment: CDR1 SGHRS and CDR2 YFSETQ. This CDR3 comprises 16 residues. The V segment lost 0 bases and the J segment 0 bases; nucleotides outside the gene matches: 3. There are a few counts of this clone. The antigen is undetermined. General study results and limits: Presence/absence analysis assumed near-uniform sequencing depth across donors. Later on, an analysis showed TCR association rates differing by HLA locus, with DRB1 the most and HLA-C the fewest.

Material: PBMCs. V gene TRBV5-1 combines with J gene TRBJ1-3; 7 bases are a match to TRBD1. The sequence derives from a man aged 50-59 years in good health and CMV-seronegative. CDR3 in amino acids: CASSLDRDSSGNTIYF. In DNA form, the CDR3 reads TGCGCCAGCAGCTTGGACCGGGACAGCTCTGGAAACACCATATATTTT.